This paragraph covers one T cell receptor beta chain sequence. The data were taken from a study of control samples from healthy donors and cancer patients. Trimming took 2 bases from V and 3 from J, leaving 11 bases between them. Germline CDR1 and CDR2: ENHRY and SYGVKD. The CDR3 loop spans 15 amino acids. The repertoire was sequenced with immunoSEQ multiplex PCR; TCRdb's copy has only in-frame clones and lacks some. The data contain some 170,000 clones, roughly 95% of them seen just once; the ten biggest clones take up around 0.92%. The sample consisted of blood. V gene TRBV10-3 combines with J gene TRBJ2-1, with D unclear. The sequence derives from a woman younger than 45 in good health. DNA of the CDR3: TGTGCCATCAGTGAGCTCCTGGCGGTCTACAATGAGCAGTTCTTC. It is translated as CAISELLAVYNEQFF.